Listed here is a single T cell receptor beta chain. These data belong to a study of shared clonotypes between healthy human individuals. The naive CD8 fraction comprised CD45RO-negative cells positively selected for CCR7 and excluded terminally differentiated effector memory CD45RA+ cells. Clones were sequenced by immunoSEQ multiplex PCR, and TCRdb holds only the in-frame ones, with some missing. The sample yields more than 2 million clones, approximately 92% seen once. The specimen sequenced was naive CD8+ T cells from PBMCs. This clonotype originated in a man aged 18 to 30 in good health. Some clones in this sample may be carry-over from other donors' samples.

CDR3 in amino acids: CATSRRDREGQPQHF. CDR3 nucleotide sequence: TGTGCCACCAGCAGAAGGGACAGGGAAGGACAGCCCCAGCATTTT. The chain couples TRBV15 to TRBJ1-5; 9 positions agree with TRBD1. Germline CDR1 and CDR2: LNHNV and YYDKDF (reference sequence). The V segment lost 2 bases and the J segment 7 bases; nucleotides outside the gene matches: 6. The length of the CDR3 is 15 residues.